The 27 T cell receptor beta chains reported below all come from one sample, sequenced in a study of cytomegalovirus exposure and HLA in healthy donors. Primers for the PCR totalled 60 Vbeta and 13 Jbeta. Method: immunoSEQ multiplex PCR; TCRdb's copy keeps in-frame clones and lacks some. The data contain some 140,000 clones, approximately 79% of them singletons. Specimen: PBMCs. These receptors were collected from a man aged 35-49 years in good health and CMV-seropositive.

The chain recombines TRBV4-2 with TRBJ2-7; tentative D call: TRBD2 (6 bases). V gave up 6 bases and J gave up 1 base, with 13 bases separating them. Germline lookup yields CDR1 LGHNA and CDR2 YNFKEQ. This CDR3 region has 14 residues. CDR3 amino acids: CASSRGLASYEQYF. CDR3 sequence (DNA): TGTGCCAGCAGTAGGGGACTGGCTTCCTACGAGCAGTACTTC.

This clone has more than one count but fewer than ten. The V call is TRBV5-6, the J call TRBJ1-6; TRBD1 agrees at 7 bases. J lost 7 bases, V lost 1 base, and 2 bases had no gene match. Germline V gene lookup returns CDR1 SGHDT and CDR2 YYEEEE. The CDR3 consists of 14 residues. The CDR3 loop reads CASSLIQGNSPLHF. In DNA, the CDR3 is TGTGCCAGCAGCTTGATACAGGGGAATTCACCCCTCCACTTT.

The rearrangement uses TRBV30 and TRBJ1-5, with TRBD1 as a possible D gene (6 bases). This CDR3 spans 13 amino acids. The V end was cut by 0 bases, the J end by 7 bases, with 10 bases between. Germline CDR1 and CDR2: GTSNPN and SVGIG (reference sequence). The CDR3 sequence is CAWSVGGEQPQHF. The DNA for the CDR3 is TGTGCCTGGAGTGTAGGGGGGGAGCAGCCCCAGCATTTT.

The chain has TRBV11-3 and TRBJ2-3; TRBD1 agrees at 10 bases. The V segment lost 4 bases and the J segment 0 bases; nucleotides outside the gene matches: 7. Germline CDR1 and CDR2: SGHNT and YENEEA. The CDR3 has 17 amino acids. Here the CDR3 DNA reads TGTGCCAGCAGCTCGGGACAGGGGTTTAGTAGCACAGATACGCAGTATTTT. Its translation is CASSSGQGFSSTDTQYF.

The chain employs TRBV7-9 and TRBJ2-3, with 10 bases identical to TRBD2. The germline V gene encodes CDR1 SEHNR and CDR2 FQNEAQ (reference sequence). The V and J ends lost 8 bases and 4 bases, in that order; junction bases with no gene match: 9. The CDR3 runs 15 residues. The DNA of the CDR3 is TGTGCCAGCCGCCTAACCAGCGGGAGGGCAGATACGCAGTATTTT. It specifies CASRLTSGRADTQYF.

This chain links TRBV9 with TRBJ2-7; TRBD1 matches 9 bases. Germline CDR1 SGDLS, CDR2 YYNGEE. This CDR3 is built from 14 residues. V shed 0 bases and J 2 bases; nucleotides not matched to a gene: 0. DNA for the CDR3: TGTGCCAGCAGCGTAGGGGACAGGGCCTACGAGCAGTACTTC. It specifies CASSVGDRAYEQYF.

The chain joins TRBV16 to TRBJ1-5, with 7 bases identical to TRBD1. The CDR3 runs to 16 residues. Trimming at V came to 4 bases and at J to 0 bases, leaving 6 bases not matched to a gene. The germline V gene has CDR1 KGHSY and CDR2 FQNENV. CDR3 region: CASSRGQVSSNQPQHF. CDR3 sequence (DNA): TGTGCCAGCAGCCGCGGACAGGTTAGTAGCAATCAGCCCCAGCATTTT.

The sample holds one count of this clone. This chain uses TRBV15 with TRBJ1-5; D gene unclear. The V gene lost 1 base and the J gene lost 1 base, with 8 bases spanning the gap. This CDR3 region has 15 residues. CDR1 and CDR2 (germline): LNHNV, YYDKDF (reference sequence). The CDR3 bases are TGTGCCACCAGCAGAGGCCCACGGAGCAATCAGCCCCAGCATTTT. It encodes CATSRGPRSNQPQHF.

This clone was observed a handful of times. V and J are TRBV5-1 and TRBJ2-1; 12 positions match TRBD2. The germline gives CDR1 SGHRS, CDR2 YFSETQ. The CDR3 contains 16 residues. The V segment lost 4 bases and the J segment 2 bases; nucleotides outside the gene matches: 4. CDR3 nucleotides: TGCGCCAGCAGCACAGGACTAGCGGGAACCTACAATGAGCAGTTCTTC. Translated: CASSTGLAGTYNEQFF.

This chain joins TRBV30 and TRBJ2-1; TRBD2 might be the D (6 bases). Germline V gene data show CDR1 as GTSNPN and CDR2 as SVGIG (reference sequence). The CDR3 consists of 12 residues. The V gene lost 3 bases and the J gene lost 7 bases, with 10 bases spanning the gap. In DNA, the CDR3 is TGTGCCTGGAGCCCCCGGGGGAATGAGCAGTTCTTC. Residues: CAWSPRGNEQFF.

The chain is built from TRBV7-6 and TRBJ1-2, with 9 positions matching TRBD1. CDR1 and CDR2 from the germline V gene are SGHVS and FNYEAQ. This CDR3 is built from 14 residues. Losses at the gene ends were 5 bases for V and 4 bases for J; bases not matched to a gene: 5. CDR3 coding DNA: TGTGCCAGCAGCCCGGGACAGGGTCGCTATGGCTACACCTTC. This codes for CASSPGQGRYGYTF.

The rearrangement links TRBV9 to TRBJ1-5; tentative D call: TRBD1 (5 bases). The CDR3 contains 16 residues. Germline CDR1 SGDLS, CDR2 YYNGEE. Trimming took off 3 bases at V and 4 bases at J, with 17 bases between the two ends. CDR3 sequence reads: CASSDPPGVRNQPQHF. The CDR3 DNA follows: TGTGCCAGCAGCGACCCGCCGGGGGTTCGTAATCAGCCCCAGCATTTT.

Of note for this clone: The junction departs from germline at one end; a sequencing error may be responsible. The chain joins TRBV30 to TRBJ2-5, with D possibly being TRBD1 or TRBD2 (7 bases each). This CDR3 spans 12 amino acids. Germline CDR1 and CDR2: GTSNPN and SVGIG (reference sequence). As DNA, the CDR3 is TGTGCCGGGAGGGGGCTTCGTGAGACCCAGTACTTC. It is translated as CAGRGLRETQYF.

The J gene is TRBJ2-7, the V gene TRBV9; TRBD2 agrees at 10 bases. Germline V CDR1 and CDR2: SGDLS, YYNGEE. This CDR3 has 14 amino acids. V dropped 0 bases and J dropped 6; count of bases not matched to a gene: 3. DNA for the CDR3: TGTGCCAGCAGCGTAGTTGGGACTAGCGTCGAGCAGTACTTC. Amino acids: CASSVVGTSVEQYF.

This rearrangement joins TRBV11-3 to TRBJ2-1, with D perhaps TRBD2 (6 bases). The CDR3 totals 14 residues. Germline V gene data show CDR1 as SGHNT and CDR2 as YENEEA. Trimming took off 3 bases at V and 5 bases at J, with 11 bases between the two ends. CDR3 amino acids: CASSLLAEDNEQFF. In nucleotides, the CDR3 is TGTGCCAGCAGCTTGTTAGCGGAAGACAATGAGCAGTTCTTC.

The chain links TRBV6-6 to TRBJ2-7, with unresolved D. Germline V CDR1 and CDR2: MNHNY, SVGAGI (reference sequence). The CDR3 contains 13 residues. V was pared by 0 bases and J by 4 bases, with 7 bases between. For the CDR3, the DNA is TGTGCCAGCAGTTACTCGATCGGGTACGAGCAGTACTTC. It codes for CASSYSIGYEQYF.

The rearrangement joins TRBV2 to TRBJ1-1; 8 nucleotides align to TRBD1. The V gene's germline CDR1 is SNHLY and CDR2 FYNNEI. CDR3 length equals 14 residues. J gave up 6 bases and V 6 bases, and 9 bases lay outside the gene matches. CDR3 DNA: TGTGCCAGCAGACAGGGGACAGGATTTGCTGAAGCTTTCTTT. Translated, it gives CASRQGTGFAEAFF.

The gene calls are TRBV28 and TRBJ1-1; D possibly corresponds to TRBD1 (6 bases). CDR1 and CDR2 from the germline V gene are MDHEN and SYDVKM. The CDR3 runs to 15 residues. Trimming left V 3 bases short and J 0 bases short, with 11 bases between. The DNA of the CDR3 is TGTGCCAGCAGTTTCCTGGACAGACTGAACACTGAAGCTTTCTTT. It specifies CASSFLDRLNTEAFF.

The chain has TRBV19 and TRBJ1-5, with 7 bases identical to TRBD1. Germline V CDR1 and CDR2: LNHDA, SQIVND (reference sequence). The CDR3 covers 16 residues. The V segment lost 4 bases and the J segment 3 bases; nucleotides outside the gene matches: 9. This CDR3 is CASSTRRDRHNQPQHF. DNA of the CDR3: TGTGCCAGTAGTACCCGGCGGGACAGACACAATCAGCCCCAGCATTTT.

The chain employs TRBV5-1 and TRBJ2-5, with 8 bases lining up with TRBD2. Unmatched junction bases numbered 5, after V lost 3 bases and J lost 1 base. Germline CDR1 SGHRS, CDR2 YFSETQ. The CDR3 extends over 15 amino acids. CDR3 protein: CASSWGTSGQETQYF. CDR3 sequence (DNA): TGCGCCAGCAGCTGGGGCACTAGCGGCCAAGAGACCCAGTACTTC.

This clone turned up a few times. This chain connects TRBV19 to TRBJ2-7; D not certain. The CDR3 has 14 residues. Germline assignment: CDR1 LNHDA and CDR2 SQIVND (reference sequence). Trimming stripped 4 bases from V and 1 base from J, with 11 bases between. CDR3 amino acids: CASSRAGDSYEQYF. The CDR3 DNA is TGTGCCAGTAGTAGGGCAGGCGATTCCTACGAGCAGTACTTC. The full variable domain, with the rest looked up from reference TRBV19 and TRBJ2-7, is DGGITQSPKYLFRKEGQNVTLSCEQNLNHDAMYWYRQDPGQGLRLIYYSQIVNDFQKGDIAEGYSVSREKKESFPLTVTSAQKNPTAFYLCASSRAGDSYEQYFGPGTRLTVT.

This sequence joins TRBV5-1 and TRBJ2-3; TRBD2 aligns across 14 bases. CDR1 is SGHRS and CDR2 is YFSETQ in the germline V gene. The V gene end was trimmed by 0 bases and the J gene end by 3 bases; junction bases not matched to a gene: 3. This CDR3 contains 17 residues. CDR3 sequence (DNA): TGCGCCAGCAGCTTGGGACTAGCGGGAGGGCCGACAGATACGCAGTATTTT. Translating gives CASSLGLAGGPTDTQYF.

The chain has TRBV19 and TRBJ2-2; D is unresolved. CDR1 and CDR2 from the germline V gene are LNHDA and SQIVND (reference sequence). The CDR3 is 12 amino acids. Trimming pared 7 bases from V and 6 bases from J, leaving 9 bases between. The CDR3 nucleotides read TGTGCCAGTACCGTAAGCGCCGGGGAGCTGTTTTTT. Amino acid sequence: CASTVSAGELFF. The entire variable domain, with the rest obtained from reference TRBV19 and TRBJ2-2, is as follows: DGGITQSPKYLFRKEGQNVTLSCEQNLNHDAMYWYRQDPGQGLRLIYYSQIVNDFQKGDIAEGYSVSREKKESFPLTVTSAQKNPTAFYLCASTVSAGELFFGEGSRLTVL.

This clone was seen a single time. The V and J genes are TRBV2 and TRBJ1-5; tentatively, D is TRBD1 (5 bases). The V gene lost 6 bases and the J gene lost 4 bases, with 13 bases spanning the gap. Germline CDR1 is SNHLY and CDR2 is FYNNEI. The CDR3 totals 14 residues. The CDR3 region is CASRPAGWNQPQHF. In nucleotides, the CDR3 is TGTGCCAGCAGGCCGGCAGGGTGGAATCAGCCCCAGCATTTT.

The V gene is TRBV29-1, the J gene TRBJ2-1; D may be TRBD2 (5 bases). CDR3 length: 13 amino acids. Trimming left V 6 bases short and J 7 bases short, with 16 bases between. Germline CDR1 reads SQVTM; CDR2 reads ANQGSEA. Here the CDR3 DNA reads TGCAGCGTCGCCCCCTCTCGAGGGAATGAGCAGTTCTTC. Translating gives CSVAPSRGNEQFF.

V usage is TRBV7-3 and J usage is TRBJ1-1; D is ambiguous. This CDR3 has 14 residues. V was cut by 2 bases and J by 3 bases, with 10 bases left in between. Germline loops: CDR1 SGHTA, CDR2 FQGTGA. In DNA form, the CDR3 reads TGTGCCAGCAGCTTAGATGATGAGGACACTGAAGCTTTCTTT. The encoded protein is CASSLDDEDTEAFF.

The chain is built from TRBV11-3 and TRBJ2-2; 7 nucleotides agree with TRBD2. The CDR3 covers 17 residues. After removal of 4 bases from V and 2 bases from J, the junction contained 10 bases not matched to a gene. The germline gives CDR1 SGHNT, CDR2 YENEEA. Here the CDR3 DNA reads TGTGCCAGCAGCTCCCCCCGGCTAGCGGTCAACACCGGGGAGCTGTTTTTT. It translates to CASSSPRLAVNTGELFF.